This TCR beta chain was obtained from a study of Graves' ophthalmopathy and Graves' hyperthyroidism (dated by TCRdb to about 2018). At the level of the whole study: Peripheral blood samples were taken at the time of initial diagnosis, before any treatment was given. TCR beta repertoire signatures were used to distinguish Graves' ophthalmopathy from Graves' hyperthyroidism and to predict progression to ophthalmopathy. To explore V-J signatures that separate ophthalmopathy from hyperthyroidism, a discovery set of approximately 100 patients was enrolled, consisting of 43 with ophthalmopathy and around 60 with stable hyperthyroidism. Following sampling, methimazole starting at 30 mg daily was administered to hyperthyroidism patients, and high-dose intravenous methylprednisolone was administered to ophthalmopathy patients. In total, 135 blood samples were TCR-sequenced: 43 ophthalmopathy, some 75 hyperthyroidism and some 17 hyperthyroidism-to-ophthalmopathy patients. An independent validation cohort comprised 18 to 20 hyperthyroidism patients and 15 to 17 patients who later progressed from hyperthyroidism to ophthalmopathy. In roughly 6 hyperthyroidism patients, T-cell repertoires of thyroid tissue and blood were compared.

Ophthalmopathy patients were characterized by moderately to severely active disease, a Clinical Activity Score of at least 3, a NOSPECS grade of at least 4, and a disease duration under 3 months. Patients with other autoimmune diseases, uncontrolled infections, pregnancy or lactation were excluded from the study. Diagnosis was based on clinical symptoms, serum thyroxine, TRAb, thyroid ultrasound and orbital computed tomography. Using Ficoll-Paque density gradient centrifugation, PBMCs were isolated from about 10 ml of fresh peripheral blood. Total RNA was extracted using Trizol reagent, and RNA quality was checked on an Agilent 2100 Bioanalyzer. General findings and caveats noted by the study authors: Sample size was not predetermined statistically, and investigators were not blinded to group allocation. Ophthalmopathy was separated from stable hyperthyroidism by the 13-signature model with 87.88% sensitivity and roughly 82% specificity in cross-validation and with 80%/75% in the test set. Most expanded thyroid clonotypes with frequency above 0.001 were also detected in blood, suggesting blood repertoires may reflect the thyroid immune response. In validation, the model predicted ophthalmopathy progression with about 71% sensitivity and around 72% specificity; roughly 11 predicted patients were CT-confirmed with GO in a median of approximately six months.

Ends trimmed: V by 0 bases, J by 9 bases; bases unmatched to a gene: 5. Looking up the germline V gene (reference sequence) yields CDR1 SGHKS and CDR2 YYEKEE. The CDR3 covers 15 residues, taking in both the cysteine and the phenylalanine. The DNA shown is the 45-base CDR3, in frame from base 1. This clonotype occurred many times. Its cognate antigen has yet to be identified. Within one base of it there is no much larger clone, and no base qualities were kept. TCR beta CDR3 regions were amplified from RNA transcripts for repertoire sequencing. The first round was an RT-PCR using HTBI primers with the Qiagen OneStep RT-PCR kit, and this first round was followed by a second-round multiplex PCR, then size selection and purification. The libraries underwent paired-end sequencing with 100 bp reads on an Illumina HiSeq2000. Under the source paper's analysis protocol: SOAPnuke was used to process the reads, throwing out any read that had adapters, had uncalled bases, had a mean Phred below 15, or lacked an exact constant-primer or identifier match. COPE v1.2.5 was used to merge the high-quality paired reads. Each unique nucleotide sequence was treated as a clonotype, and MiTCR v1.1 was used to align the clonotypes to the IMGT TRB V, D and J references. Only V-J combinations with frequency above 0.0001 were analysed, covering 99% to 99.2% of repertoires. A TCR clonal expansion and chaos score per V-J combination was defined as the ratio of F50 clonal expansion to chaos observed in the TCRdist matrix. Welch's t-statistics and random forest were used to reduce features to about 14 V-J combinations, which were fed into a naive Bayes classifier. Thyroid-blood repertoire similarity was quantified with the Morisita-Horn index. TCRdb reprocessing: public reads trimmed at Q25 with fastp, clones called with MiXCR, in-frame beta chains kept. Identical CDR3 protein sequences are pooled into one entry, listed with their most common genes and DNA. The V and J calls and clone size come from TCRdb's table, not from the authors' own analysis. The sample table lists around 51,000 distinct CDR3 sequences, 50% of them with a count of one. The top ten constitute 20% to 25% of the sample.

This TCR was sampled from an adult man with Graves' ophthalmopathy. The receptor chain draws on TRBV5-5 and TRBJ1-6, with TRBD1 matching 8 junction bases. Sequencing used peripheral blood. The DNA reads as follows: TGTGCCAGCAGCTTGGCCGGACAGGGTAGTTCACCCCTCCACTTT. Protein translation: CASSLAGQGSSPLHF. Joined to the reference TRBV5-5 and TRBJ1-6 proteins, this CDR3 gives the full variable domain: DAGVTQSPTHLIKTRGQQVTLRCSPISGHKSVSWYQQVLGQGPQFIFQYYEKEERGRGNFPDRFSARQFPNYSSELNVNALLLGDSALYLCASSLAGQGSSPLHFGNGTRLTVT.